This T cell receptor (beta chain) was recorded in a study of T cells after yellow fever vaccination. Whole-study results and caveats: Most clones from primary vaccination were detected again post-booster (about 95% CD4, about 88% CD8).

This clonotype was seen just once. Its antigen remains unidentified. TCRdb fed the 5' RACE reads into MiXCR, producing one record per CDR3 protein. The sample consists of fewer than 650,000 distinct CDR3 sequences, 21% of them appearing once. The CDR3 is 12 residues long. Between the trimmed V and J ends, which lost 3 bases and 9 bases, there was a span of 9 bases. The material was PBMCs, obtained roughly 20 days after the first yellow fever vaccination. The clonotype was recovered from a man between 18 and 29 years old who received the YFV17D yellow fever vaccine. This chain connects TRBV12-3 or TRBV12-4 to TRBJ2-1, with D tentatively TRBD2 (5 bases). The CDR3 loop reads CASSFSRGEQFF. DNA for the CDR3: TGTGCCAGCAGTTTTTCCCGGGGTGAGCAGTTCTTC.